This TCR beta chain was sequenced for a study of T cell clonality in common variable immunodeficiency. Whole-study results and caveats: Repertoire-complication correlations in CVID were limited by patient heterogeneity. In common variable immunodeficiency, TCR beta chains reportedly carried fewer deletions and N-nucleotide insertions.

This clone was counted ten times or more. What it binds is not known. The read is 3 residues too short to cover the CDR3 end, so that end is filled in from the germline J gene. V was cut by 4 bases and J by 2 bases, with 17 bases left in between. The CDR3 is made up of 16 amino acids. Germline lookup yields CDR1 SGHNT and CDR2 YYREEE (reference sequence). Assay: immunoSEQ multiplex PCR; the TCRdb copy retains only in-frame clones and omits some. The sample contains over 25,000 clones, none of them singletons. Sequencing was performed on peripheral blood mononuclear cells. This receptor was obtained from a human donor with common variable immunodeficiency. The chain links TRBV5-4 to TRBJ2-3; tentative D call: TRBD2 (6 bases). Partial CDR3 DNA: TGTGCCAGCAGCGGATATAGCGGATTCGCCACAGATACG. Translated: CASSGYSGFATDT. The CDR3, in full, reads CASSGYSGFATDTQYF.